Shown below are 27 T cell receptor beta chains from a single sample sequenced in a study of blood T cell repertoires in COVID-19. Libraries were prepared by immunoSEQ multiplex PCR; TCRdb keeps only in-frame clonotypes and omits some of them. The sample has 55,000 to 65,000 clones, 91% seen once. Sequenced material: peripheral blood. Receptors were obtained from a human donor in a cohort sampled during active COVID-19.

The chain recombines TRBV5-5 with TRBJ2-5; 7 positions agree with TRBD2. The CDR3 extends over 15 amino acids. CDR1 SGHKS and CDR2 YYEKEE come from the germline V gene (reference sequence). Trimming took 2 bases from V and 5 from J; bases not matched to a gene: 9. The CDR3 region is CASSFALGRGETQYF. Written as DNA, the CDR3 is TGTGCCAGCAGCTTCGCACTAGGGCGGGGGGAGACCCAGTACTTC. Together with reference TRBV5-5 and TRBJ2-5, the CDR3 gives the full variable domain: DAGVTQSPTHLIKTRGQQVTLRCSPISGHKSVSWYQQVLGQGPQFIFQYYEKEERGRGNFPDRFSARQFPNYSSELNVNALLLGDSALYLCASSFALGRGETQYFGPGTRLLVL.

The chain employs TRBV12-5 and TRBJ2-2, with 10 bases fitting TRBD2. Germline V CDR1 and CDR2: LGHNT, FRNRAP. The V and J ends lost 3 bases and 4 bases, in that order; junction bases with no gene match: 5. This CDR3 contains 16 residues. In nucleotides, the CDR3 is TGTGCTAGTGGTTTCTTAGCGGGGGGAGTCACCGGGGAGCTGTTTTTT. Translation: CASGFLAGGVTGELFF.

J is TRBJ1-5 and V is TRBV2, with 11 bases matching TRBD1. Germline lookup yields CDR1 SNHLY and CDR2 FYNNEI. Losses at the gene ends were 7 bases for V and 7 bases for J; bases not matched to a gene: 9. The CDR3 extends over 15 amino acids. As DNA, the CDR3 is TGTGCCAGCACGGATTGGACAGGGGGCCGGCAGCCCCAGCATTTT. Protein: CASTDWTGGRQPQHF.

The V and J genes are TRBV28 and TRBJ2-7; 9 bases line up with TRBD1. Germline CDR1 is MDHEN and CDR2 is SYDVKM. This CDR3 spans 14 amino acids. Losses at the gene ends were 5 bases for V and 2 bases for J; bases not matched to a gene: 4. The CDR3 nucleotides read TGTGCCAGCAGTGAAGGACAGGGGCCCTACGAGCAGTACTTC. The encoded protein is CASSEGQGPYEQYF.

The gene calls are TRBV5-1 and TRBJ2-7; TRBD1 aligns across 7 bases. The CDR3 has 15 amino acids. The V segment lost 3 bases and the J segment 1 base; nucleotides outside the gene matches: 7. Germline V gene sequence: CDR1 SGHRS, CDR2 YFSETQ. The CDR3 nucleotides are TGCGCCAGCAGCTCGCCGGGACAGCCTTCCTACGAGCAGTACTTC. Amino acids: CASSSPGQPSYEQYF.

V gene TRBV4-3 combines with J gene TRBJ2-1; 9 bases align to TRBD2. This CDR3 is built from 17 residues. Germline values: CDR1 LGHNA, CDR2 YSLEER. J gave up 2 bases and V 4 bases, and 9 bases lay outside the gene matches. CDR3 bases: TGCGCCAGCAGCCGGTATTGGGCGGGGGGGCCCTACAATGAGCAGTTCTTC. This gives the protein CASSRYWAGGPYNEQFF.

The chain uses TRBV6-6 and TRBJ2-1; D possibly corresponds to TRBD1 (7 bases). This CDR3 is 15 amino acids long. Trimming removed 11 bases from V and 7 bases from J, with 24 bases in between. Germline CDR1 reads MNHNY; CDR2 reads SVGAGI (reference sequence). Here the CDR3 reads CAGGGRGQSRNEQFF. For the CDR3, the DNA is TGTGCCGGAGGGGGCAGGGGACAGTCCCGGAATGAGCAGTTCTTC.

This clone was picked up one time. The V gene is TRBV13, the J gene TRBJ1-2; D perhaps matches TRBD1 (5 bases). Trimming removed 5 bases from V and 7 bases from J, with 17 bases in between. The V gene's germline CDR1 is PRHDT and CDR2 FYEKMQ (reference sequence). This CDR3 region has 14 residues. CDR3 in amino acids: CASSATRAGGGYTF. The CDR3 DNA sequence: TGTGCCAGCAGCGCAACCCGGGCGGGGGGTGGCTACACCTTC.

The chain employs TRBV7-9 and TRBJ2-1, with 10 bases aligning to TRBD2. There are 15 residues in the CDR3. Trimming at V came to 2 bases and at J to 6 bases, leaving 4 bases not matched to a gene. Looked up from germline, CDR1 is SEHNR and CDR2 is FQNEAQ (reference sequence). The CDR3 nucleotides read TGTGCCAGCAGCTTAACAGCGGGGGGGCTCAATGAGCAGTTCTTC. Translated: CASSLTAGGLNEQFF.

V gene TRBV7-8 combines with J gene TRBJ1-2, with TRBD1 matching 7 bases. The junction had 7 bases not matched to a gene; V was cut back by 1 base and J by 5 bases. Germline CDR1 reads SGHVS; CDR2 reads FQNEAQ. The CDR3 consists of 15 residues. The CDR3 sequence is CASSLVPGGGYGYTF. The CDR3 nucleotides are TGTGCCAGCAGCTTAGTTCCAGGGGGAGGATATGGCTACACCTTC.

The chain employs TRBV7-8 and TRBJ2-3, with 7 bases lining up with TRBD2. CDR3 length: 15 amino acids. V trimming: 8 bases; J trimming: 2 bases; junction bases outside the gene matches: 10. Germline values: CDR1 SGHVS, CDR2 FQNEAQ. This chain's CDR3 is CASVFGGVITDTQYF. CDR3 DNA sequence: TGTGCCAGCGTATTTGGGGGGGTTATCACAGATACGCAGTATTTT. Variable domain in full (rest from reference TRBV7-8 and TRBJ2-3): GAGVSQSPRYKVAKRGQDVALRCDPISGHVSLFWYQQALGQGPEFLTYFQNEAQLDKSGLPSDRFFAERPEGSVSTLKIQRTQQEDSAVYLCASVFGGVITDTQYFGPGTRLTVL.

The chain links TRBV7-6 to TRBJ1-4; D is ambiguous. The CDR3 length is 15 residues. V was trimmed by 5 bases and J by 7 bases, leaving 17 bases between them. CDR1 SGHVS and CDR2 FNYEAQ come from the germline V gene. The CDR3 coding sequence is TGTGCCAGCAGCACCCGGCCTAGGACTTTTGAAAAACTGTTTTTT. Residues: CASSTRPRTFEKLFF.

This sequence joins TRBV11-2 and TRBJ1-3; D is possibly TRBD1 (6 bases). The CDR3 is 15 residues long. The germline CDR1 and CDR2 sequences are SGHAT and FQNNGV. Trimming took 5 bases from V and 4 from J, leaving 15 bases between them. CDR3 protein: CASSPTTGSGNTIYF. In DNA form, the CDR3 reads TGTGCCAGCAGCCCTACGACAGGCTCAGGAAACACCATATATTTT.

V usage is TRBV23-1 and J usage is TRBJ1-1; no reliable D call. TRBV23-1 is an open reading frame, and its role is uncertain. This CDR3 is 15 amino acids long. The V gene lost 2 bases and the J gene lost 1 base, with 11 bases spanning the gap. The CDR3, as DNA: TGCGCCAGCAGTCAAAACCAGATAGCGAACACTGAAGCTTTCTTT. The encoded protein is CASSQNQIANTEAFF.

CDR3 amino acids: CASSVAGGPKVEQYF. CDR3 DNA: TGTGCCAGCAGCGTAGCGGGAGGGCCGAAAGTGGAGCAGTACTTC. The chain has TRBV9 and TRBJ2-7; 8 nucleotides align to TRBD2. The trim removed 0 bases at V and 7 bases at J, leaving 9 bases unmatched. In germline, CDR1 is SGDLS, CDR2 YYNGEE. There are 15 residues in the CDR3.

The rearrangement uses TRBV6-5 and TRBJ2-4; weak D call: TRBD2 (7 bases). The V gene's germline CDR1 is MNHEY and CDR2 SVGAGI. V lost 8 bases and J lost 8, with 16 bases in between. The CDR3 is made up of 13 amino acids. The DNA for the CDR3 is TGTGCCAGCCACTTTCGGGGGGCAGACATTCAGTACTTC. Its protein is CASHFRGADIQYF.

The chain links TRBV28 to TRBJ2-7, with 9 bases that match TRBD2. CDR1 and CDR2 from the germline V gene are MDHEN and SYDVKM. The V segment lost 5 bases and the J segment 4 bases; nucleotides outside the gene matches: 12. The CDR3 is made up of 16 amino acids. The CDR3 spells CASSPLLAGDRYEQYF. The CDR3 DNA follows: TGTGCCAGCAGTCCTCTCTTAGCGGGAGATCGGTACGAGCAGTACTTC.

The CDR3 sequence is CASSSGTGEPMNTEAFF. In DNA form, the CDR3 reads TGTGCCAGCAGCTCTGGGACAGGGGAGCCCATGAACACTGAAGCTTTCTTT. The rearrangement joins TRBV11-2 to TRBJ1-1; 10 bases match TRBD1. The CDR3 covers 17 residues. The V segment lost 4 bases and the J segment 0 bases; nucleotides outside the gene matches: 8. Germline-derived CDR1 and CDR2 are SGHAT and FQNNGV.

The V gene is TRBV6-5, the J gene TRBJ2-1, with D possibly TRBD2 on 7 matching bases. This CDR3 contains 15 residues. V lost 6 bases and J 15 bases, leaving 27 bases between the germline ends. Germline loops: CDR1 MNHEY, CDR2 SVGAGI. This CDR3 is CASRRGGNVGRAAFF. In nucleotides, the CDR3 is TGTGCCAGCAGGAGGGGGGGGAACGTCGGCCGGGCGGCGTTCTTC.

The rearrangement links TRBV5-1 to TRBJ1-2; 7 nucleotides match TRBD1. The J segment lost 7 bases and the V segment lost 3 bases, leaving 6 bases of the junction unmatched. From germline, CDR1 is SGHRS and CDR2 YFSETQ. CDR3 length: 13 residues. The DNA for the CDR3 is TGCGCCAGCAGCTCGACAGGGTTTAGTGGCTACACCTTC. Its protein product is CASSSTGFSGYTF. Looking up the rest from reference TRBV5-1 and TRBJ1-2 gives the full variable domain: KAGVTQTPRYLIKTRGQQVTLSCSPISGHRSVSWYQQTPGQGLQFLFEYFSETQRNKGNFPGRFSGRQFSNSRSEMNVSTLELGDSALYLCASSSTGFSGYTFGSGTRLTVV.

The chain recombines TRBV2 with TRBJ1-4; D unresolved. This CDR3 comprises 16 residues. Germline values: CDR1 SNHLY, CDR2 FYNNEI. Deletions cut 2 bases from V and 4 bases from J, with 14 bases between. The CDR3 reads CASSETVQSFNEKLFF. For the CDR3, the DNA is TGTGCCAGCAGTGAAACCGTACAGTCATTTAATGAAAAACTGTTTTTT.

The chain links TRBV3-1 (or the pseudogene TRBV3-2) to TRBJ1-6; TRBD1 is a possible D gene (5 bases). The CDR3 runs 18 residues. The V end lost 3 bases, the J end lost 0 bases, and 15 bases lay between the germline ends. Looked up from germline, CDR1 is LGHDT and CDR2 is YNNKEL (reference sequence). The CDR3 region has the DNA TGTGCCAGCAGCCACTCGGGGGTAACGAGCTCCTATAATTCACCCCTCCACTTT. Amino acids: CASSHSGVTSSYNSPLHF.

CDR3 DNA sequence: TGTGCCAGCAGCCAAACCTACTCTGGGGCCAACGTCCTGACTTTC. It translates to CASSQTYSGANVLTF. This chain connects TRBV3-1 (or the pseudogene TRBV3-2) to TRBJ2-6; D is unclear. This CDR3 is 15 amino acids long. The ends were cut back, 2 bases at V and 0 bases at J, with 5 bases in the middle. CDR1 and CDR2 (germline): LGHDT, YNNKEL (reference sequence).

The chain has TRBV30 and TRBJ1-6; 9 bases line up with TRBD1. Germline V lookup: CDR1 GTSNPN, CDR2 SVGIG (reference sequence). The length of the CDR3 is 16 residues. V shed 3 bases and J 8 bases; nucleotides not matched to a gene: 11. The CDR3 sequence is CAWSISRTGAYSPLHF. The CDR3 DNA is TGTGCCTGGAGCATTAGTCGGACAGGGGCATATTCACCCCTCCACTTT.

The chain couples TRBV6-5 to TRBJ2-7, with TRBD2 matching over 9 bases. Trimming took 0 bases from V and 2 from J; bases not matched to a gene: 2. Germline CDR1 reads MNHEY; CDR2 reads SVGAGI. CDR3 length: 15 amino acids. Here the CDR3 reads CASSYSSSGAYEQYF. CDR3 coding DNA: TGTGCCAGCAGTTACTCTTCTAGCGGGGCCTACGAGCAGTACTTC.

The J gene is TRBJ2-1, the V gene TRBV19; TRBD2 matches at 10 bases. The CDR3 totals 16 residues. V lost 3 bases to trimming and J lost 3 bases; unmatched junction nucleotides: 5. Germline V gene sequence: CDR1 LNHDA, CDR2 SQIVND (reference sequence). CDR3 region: CASSIGGLADYNEQFF. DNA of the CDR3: TGTGCCAGTAGTATCGGTGGACTAGCGGACTACAATGAGCAGTTCTTC.

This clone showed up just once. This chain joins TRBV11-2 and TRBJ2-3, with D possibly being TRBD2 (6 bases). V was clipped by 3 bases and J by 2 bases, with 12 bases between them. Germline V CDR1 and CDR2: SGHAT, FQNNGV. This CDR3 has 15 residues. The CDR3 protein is CASSLDGRDTDTQYF. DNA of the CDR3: TGTGCCAGCAGCTTGGACGGGAGAGACACAGATACGCAGTATTTT.